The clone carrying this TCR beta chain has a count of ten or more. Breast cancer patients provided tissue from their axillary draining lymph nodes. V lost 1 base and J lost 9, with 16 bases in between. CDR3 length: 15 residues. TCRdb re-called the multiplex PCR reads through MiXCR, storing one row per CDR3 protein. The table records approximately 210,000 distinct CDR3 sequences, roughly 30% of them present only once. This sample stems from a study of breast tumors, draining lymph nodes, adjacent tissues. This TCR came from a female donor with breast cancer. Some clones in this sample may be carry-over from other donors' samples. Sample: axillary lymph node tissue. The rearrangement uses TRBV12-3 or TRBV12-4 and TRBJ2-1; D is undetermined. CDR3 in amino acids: CASSLEARRNSEQFF. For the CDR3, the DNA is TGTGCCAGCAGTTTAGAAGCGCGACGAAATAGTGAGCAGTTCTTC.